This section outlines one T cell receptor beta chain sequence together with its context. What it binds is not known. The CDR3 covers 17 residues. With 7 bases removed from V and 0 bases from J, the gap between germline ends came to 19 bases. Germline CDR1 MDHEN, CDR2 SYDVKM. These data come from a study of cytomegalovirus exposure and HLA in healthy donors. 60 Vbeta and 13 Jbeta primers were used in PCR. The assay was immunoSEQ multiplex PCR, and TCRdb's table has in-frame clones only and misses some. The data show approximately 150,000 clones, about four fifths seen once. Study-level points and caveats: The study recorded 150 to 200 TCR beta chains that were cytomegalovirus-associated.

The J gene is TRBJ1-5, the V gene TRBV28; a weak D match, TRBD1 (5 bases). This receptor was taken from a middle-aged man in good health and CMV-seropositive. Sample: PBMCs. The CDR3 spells CASIAGGDSYSNQPQHF. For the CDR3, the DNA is TGTGCCAGCATCGCCGGGGGGGACTCTTATAGCAATCAGCCCCAGCATTTT. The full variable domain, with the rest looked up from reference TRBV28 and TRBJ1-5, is DVKVTQSSRYLVKRTGEKVFLECVQDMDHENMFWYRQDPGLGLRLIYFSYDVKMKEKGDIPEGYSVSREKKERFSLILESASTNQTSMYLCASIAGGDSYSNQPQHFGDGTRLSIL.